The 5 T cell receptor beta chains presented below share a single source sample, sequenced in a study of blood T cell repertoires in COVID-19. Sequenced by immunoSEQ multiplex PCR; TCRdb stores in-frame clones only, minus some. The table lists roughly 81,000 clones, about 88% of them singletons. Sequences were obtained from peripheral blood. These receptors were taken from a man between 65 and 85 years old with active or convalescent COVID-19.

The rearrangement uses TRBV2 and TRBJ2-7, with TRBD1 matching 9 bases. Per the germline V gene, CDR1 is SNHLY and CDR2 is FYNNEI. This CDR3 region has 15 residues. The V segment lost 6 bases and the J segment 4 bases; nucleotides outside the gene matches: 10. This CDR3 reads CASSAPGQGPYEQYF. CDR3 nucleotide sequence: TGTGCCAGCAGCGCACCGGGACAGGGTCCGTACGAGCAGTACTTC.

The J gene is TRBJ1-4, the V gene TRBV7-8, with D unclear. Germline CDR1 reads SGHVS; CDR2 reads FQNEAQ. The V gene lost 0 bases and the J gene lost 7 bases, with 12 bases spanning the gap. This CDR3 has 15 amino acids. CDR3 DNA sequence: TGTGCCAGCAGCTTAGCGGGCAGCCGTGGTGAAAAACTGTTTTTT. Protein product: CASSLAGSRGEKLFF.

The chain links TRBV19 to TRBJ1-1; no clear D gene. CDR3 length equals 13 residues. Per germline, CDR1 LNHDA and CDR2 SQIVND (reference sequence). V was cut by 5 bases and J by 5 bases, with 12 bases left in between. CDR3: CASSREGGTEAFF. The DNA for the CDR3 is TGTGCCAGTAGTCGGGAGGGTGGTACTGAAGCTTTCTTT.

This sequence joins TRBV7-8 and TRBJ2-2, with D unresolved. CDR1 is SGHVS, CDR2 FQNEAQ, per germline. V lost 5 bases, J lost 0 bases, and 13 bases lay in between. The CDR3 consists of 16 residues. The CDR3 DNA reads as TGTGCCAGCAGCCCGTTCGGTGGGCCGAACACCGGGGAGCTGTTTTTT. It specifies CASSPFGGPNTGELFF.

The V and J genes are TRBV27 and TRBJ1-2; 7 bases fit TRBD1. Germline CDR1 is MNHEY and CDR2 is SMNVEV (reference sequence). The CDR3 has 17 residues. Trimming cost V 3 bases and J 6 bases; bases outside gene matches: 16. In nucleotides, the CDR3 is TGTGCCAGCAGTTTCACCGCTAAGGGGGCGCTTATTAATGGCTACACCTTC. Translation: CASSFTAKGALINGYTF.